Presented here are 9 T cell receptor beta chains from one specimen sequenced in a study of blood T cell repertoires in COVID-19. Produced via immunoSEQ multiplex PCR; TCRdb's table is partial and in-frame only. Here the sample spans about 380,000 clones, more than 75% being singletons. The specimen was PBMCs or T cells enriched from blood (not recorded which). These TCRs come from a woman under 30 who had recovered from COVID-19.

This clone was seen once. In DNA, the CDR3 is TGTGCCAGCAGCGTAGCGGCAGGGGAGTACGAGCAGTACTTC. Its translation is CASSVAAGEYEQYF. This chain uses TRBV9 with TRBJ2-7; weak D call: TRBD1 (6 bases). CDR1 is SGDLS, CDR2 YYNGEE, per germline. Trimming removed 0 bases at V and 4 bases at J, with 11 bases between. The CDR3 totals 14 residues.

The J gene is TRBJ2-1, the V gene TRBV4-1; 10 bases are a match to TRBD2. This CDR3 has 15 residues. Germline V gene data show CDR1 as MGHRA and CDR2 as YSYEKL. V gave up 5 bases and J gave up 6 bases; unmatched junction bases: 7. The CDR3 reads CASSSSSGGGNEQFF. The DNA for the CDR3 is TGCGCCAGCAGCTCTTCTAGCGGGGGTGGCAATGAGCAGTTCTTC.

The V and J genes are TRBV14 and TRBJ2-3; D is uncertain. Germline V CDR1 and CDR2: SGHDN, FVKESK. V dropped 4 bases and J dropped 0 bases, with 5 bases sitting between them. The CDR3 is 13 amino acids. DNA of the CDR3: TGTGCCAGCAGCCGACTCAGCACAGATACGCAGTATTTT. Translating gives CASSRLSTDTQYF.

The CDR3 DNA is TGTGCCAGTAGTATCCCCAGGGGGCTCTCCTACGAGCAGTACTTC. This sequence encodes CASSIPRGLSYEQYF. The chain uses TRBV19 and TRBJ2-7; 8 bases agree with TRBD1. This CDR3 is 15 amino acids long. CDR1 and CDR2 from the germline V gene are LNHDA and SQIVND (reference sequence). V dropped 3 bases and J dropped 0; count of bases not matched to a gene: 4.

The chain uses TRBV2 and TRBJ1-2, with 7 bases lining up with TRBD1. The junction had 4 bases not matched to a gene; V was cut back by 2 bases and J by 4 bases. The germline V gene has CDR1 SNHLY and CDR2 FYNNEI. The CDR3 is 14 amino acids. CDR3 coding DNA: TGTGCCAGCAGTGAACAAGGGGGCAGCTATGGCTACACCTTC. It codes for CASSEQGGSYGYTF.

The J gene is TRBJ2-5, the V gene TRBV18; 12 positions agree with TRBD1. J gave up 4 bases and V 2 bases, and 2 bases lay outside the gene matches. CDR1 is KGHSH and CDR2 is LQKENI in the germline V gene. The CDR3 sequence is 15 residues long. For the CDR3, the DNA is TGTGCCAGCTCACCAGGGACAGGGGGCGGAGAGACCCAGTACTTC. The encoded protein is CASSPGTGGGETQYF.

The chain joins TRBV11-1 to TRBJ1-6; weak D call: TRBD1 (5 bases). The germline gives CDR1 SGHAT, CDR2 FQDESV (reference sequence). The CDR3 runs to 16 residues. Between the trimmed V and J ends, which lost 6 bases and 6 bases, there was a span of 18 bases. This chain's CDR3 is CASRFDSLRSNSPLHF. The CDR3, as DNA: TGTGCCAGCAGATTCGACAGCTTAAGATCTAATTCACCCCTCCACTTT.

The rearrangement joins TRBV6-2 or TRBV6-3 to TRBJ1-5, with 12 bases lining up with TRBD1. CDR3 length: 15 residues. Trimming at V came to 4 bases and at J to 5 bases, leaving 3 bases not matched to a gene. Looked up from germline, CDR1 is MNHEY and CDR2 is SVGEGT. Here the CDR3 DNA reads TGTGCCAGCAGTTGGGACAGGGGGCATGATCAGCCCCAGCATTTT. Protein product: CASSWDRGHDQPQHF.

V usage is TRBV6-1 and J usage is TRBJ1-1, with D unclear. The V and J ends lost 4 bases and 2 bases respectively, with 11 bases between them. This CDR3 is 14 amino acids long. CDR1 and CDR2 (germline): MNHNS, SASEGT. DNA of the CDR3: TGTGCCAGCAGTGTCGTGTTGGGCAACACTGAAGCTTTCTTT. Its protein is CASSVVLGNTEAFF.